Sequencing of this TCR beta chain was carried out in a study of blood T cell repertoires in COVID-19. Looking at the study overall: Collection of acute and convalescent COVID-19 samples took place in the United States, Italy and Spain. In each case, the material was cDNA or gDNA derived from T cells, B-cell-depleted T cells, or PBMCs.

As handled by the study authors: Reference gene primer amplification yielded estimated nucleated cell counts. Repertoires were generated with immunoSEQ multiplex PCR, while TCRdb's copy carries only in-frame clones and drops some. That table is the source of V, J and clone size, and D and trimming were worked out from the DNA. The sample holds 63,000 or so clones, 70% to 85% seen once. With V trimmed by 2 bases and J by 7 bases, 6 bases remained unmatched. Germline assignment: CDR1 LGHNA and CDR2 YSLEER. The CDR3 is 16 amino acids. The receptor's source is a man older than 75 with active COVID-19. This chain connects TRBV4-3 to TRBJ1-4; 11 bases are shared with TRBD1. Material: peripheral blood. CDR3 sequence reads: CASSQLTGTGGEKLFF. The CDR3 region has the DNA TGCGCCAGCAGCCAACTTACCGGGACAGGGGGTGAAAAACTGTTTTTT.